The next 7 T cell receptor beta chains were all read from a single sample in a study of identical twins. TCRdb re-called the 5' RACE reads with MiXCR, one entry per CDR3 protein. The sample includes about 530,000 distinct CDR3 sequences, approximately 14% of them seen just once. The sample also formed part of further work on yellow fever vaccine responses in identical twins.

Material for sequencing was CD4+ T cells sorted from blood. Every receptor here comes from a woman younger than 30 in good health.

The V and J genes are TRBV3-1 and TRBJ2-7; D may be TRBD1 (5 bases). The V end lost 3 bases, the J end lost 6 bases, and 9 bases lay between the germline ends. The CDR3 length is 12 residues. Looked up from germline, CDR1 is LGHDT and CDR2 is YNNKEL (reference sequence). The CDR3 reads CASSHTGSEQYF. In DNA form, the CDR3 reads TGTGCCAGCAGCCACACAGGTTCCGAGCAGTACTTC.

This clonotype was found a few times. V gene TRBV9 combines with J gene TRBJ1-1; D is unresolved. Looked up from germline, CDR1 is SGDLS and CDR2 is YYNGEE. This CDR3 has 14 amino acids. V lost 0 bases, J lost 1 base, and 7 bases lay in between. CDR3 DNA: TGTGCCAGCAGCGTAGTAGGCGGGAACACTGAAGCTTTCTTT. This sequence encodes CASSVVGGNTEAFF.

This clonotype showed up just a few times. The chain carries TRBV5-1 and TRBJ2-7; 12 bases map to TRBD2. J lost 3 bases, V lost 4 bases, and 5 bases had no gene match. This CDR3 has 15 residues. The V gene's germline CDR1 is SGHRS and CDR2 YFSETQ. The CDR3 sequence is CASSPRTSGDYEQYF. CDR3 in DNA: TGCGCCAGCAGCCCGCGGACTAGCGGGGACTACGAGCAGTACTTC.

CDR3 in DNA: TGTGCCAGCAATACTCCAGGGCCTGGGGCCAACGTCCTGACTTTC. Protein sequence: CASNTPGPGANVLTF. The V gene is TRBV5-5, the J gene TRBJ2-6; D is perhaps TRBD1 (5 bases). The V end lost 6 bases, the J end lost 2 bases, and 12 bases lay between the germline ends. CDR1 is SGHKS and CDR2 is YYEKEE in the germline V gene (reference sequence). This CDR3 spans 15 amino acids. Full variable domain (rest looked up from reference TRBV5-5 and TRBJ2-6): DAGVTQSPTHLIKTRGQQVTLRCSPISGHKSVSWYQQVLGQGPQFIFQYYEKEERGRGNFPDRFSARQFPNYSSELNVNALLLGDSALYLCASNTPGPGANVLTFGAGSRLTVL.

This chain uses TRBV10-3 with TRBJ2-2; D remains unclear. The germline gives CDR1 ENHRY, CDR2 SYGVKD. CDR3 length: 12 amino acids. Trimming removed 1 base from V and 3 bases from J, with 0 bases in between. The CDR3 sequence: CAISEYTGELFF. For the CDR3, the DNA is TGTGCCATCAGTGAGTACACCGGGGAGCTGTTTTTT.

In its sample, this clonotype was seen a few times. The chain combines TRBV11-3 with TRBJ2-7; D is uncertain. Trimming left V 5 bases short and J 6 bases short, with 8 bases between. This CDR3 contains 11 residues. CDR1 is SGHNT and CDR2 is YENEEA in the germline V gene. In DNA, the CDR3 is TGTGCCAGCAGCCTCCTGTTCGAGCAGTACTTC. Translating it yields CASSLLFEQYF.

The sample holds a few counts of this clonotype. This chain connects TRBV7-6 to TRBJ2-1; 9 bases align to TRBD2. The trim removed 0 bases at V and 6 bases at J, leaving 9 bases unmatched. Germline CDR1 is SGHVS and CDR2 is FNYEAQ. The CDR3 is made up of 17 amino acids. The CDR3 DNA sequence: TGTGCCAGCAGCTTAGCTTTCTCCGGGACTAGCCTCAATGAGCAGTTCTTC. This codes for CASSLAFSGTSLNEQFF. The full variable domain, with the rest looked up from reference TRBV7-6 and TRBJ2-1, is GAGVSQSPRYKVTKRGQDVALRCDPISGHVSLYWYRQALGQGPEFLTYFNYEAQQDKSGLPNDRFSAERPEGSISTLTIQRTEQRDSAMYRCASSLAFSGTSLNEQFFGPGTRLTVL.